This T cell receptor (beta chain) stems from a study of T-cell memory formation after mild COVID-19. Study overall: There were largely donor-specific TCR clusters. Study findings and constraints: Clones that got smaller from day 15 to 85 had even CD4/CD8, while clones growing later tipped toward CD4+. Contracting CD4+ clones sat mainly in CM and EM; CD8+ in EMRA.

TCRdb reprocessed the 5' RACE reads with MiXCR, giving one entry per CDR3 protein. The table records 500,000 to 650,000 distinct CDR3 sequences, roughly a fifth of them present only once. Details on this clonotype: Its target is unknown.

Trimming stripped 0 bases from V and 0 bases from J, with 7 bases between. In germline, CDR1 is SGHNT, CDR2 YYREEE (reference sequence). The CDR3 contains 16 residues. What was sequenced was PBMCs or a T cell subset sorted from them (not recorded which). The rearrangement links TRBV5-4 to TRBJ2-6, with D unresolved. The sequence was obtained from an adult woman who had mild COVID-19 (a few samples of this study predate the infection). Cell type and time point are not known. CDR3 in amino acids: CASSLEGYSGANVLTF. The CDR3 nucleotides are TGTGCCAGCAGCTTGGAAGGGTACTCTGGGGCCAACGTCCTGACTTTC.